This TCR beta chain was profiled in a study of blood T cells in healthy people across ages. Every sample gave at least 5 micrograms of total RNA when it was extracted. A sample-barcoded 5' primer and a J-beta primer mix were used in a second PCR of about 6 to 12 cycles. MiXCR, applied by TCRdb to the 5' RACE reads, yields one record per CDR3 protein. The data contain about 670,000 distinct CDR3 sequences, less than 45% of them singletons. The TCR comes from a man older than 75 in good health. Sample: blood.

CDR3 residues: CASNRPVGNTEAFF. CDR3 DNA: TGTGCCAGCAATCGTCCCGTCGGGAACACTGAAGCTTTCTTT. This chain joins TRBV6-2 or TRBV6-3 and TRBJ1-1; no definite D call. This CDR3 contains 14 residues. Between the trimmed V and J ends, which lost 7 bases and 1 base, there was a span of 13 bases. Germline CDR1 and CDR2: MNHEY and SVGEGT.